This T cell receptor beta chain was captured in a study of T-cell reconstitution after alpha-beta-depleted transplantation in children. This clonotype appeared a few times. The antigen is unknown. Broader study findings: In patients about two months after transplant, alpha-beta T cells reportedly arose from several hundred expanded graft clones. T cells produced anew were the main source of T-cell counts and diversity one year after transplant. Day-60 TCRbeta diversity that was high in some patients was derived from surviving recipient T cells and thymic progenitors.

Molecular barcoding with unique molecular identifiers was used for the TCRbeta library. Via MiXCR, TCRdb re-called the PCR reads, giving one row per CDR3 protein. The data contain around 450,000 distinct CDR3 sequences, about 40% of them singletons. Per the germline V gene, CDR1 is MDHEN and CDR2 is SYDVKM. With 4 bases removed from V and 0 bases from J, the gap between germline ends came to 10 bases. The CDR3 loop spans 15 amino acids. The chain employs TRBV28 and TRBJ2-4; D gene ambiguous. The clonotype originates from a girl aged 2-10 years with aplastic anemia, due to receive a stem cell transplant. Sample: PBMCs, taken before TCRalphabeta/CD19-depleted stem cell transplant. The CDR3, as DNA: TGTGCCAGCAGTTCCCCCTCCATAGCCAAAAACATTCAGTACTTC. Translating it yields CASSSPSIAKNIQYF.